This is a list of T cell receptor beta chains from one sample in a study of Ad26.COV2.S vaccination and SARS-CoV-2 variants. TCRdb's table, derived via immunoSEQ multiplex PCR, lists solely in-frame clones and lacks some. This sample carries 300,000 to 500,000 clones, approximately 90% of them seen once, and the ten largest clones take 3.5%. Sequences were derived from peripheral blood, sampled in a trial of Ad26.COV2.S vaccine versus placebo. The receptors come from a person between 18 and 60 years old who received the Ad26.COV2.S COVID-19 vaccine or a placebo. The CDR3 runs from the conserved cysteine through the conserved F or W. Fields, in order: V gene, clone size, J gene, D gene, CDR3 DNA, CDR3 protein. D genes are given only for firm matches. The listing skips clone size in some rows; elsewhere it reads once, few, many or a size class.

TRBV6-5	.	TRBJ2-1	.	TGTGCCAGCAGATCGACAGAGGTTAGACTGTTCTTC	CASRSTEVRLFF
TRBV28	.	TRBJ1-2	.	TGTGCCAGCAGTTTTAACAGCCAATATGGCTACACCTTC	CASSFNSQYGYTF
TRBV19	once	TRBJ1-1	.	TGTGCCAGTCAAGTAAGGGGGTTGAACACTGAAGCTTTCTTT	CASQVRGLNTEAFF
TRBV3-1/TRBV3-2	.	TRBJ2-3	TRBD2	TGTGCCAGCAGCCAAGTGAACGGGGGGGGAGATACGCAGTATTTT	CASSQVNGGGDTQYF
TRBV9	.	TRBJ2-1	.	TGTGCCAGCAGCTTAGGTTGGATAAACAATGAGCAGTTCTTC	CASSLGWINNEQFF
TRBV6-6	.	TRBJ1-1	.	TGTGCCACGGACAGGAACACTGAAGCTTTCTTT	CATDRNTEAFF
TRBV7-8	.	TRBJ1-1	.	TGTGCCAGCAGCCTGTTCGGGGCTGAAGCTTTCTTT	CASSLFGAEAFF
TRBV7-9	.	TRBJ1-5	.	TGTGCCAGCAGCTTAGAATGGCAGGGTCCCGGTCAGCCCCAGCATTTT	CASSLEWQGPGQPQHF
TRBV27	.	TRBJ2-5	TRBD1	TGTGCCAGCTCGACAGGGGTGGGAGAGACCCAGTACTTC	CASSTGVGETQYF
TRBV19	.	TRBJ1-2	.	TGTGCCAGTAACGCCAGGGGCGGCACTAACTATGGCTACACCTTC	CASNARGGTNYGYTF
TRBV5-1	.	TRBJ2-2	.	TGCGCCAGCAGCTTGGGATACGGGCCCGGGGAGCTGTTTTTT	CASSLGYGPGELFF
TRBV2	.	TRBJ2-1	TRBD2	TGTGCCAGCATGGTGGGACTAGCGGGGGGAAATGAGCAGTTCTTC	CASMVGLAGGNEQFF
TRBV12-3/TRBV12-4	few	TRBJ2-7	TRBD1	TGTGCCAGCAGTTGGGACAGATACGAGCAGTACTTC	CASSWDRYEQYF
TRBV7-6	.	TRBJ2-5	.	TGTGCCAGCAGTAAAGCTTATAGTCGTGTCCAAGAGACCCAGTACTTC	CASSKAYSRVQETQYF
TRBV2	.	TRBJ1-4	.	TGTGCCAGCAGCGGAGAGAGGGCAGGGGAAGTTTATAGGGAAAAACTGTTTTTT	CASSGERAGEVYREKLFF
TRBV30	.	TRBJ1-2	.	TGTGCCTGGAGCCCCCGGGGGCGGACGAACTATGGCTACACCTTC	CAWSPRGRTNYGYTF
TRBV5-6	.	TRBJ1-6	.	TGTGCCAGCAGCTTGGCGGGTAATTCACCCCTCCACTTT	CASSLAGNSPLHF
TRBV11-1	.	TRBJ2-1	TRBD2	TGTGCCAGCAACTCGAAGGGGACTAGCGGGGGTAATGAGCAGTTCTTC	CASNSKGTSGGNEQFF
TRBV3-1/TRBV3-2	.	TRBJ2-4	TRBD2	TGTGCCAGCAGCCAAGAAGCGACTAGCGGAAACATTCAGTACTTC	CASSQEATSGNIQYF
TRBV29-1	.	TRBJ2-7	TRBD1	TGCAGCGCCGGGGACAGGGGGTACGAGCAGTACTTC	CSAGDRGYEQYF
TRBV6-5	.	TRBJ1-3	.	TGTGCCAGCAGATCCCCAGTCTCTGGAAACACCATATATTTT	CASRSPVSGNTIYF
TRBV27	.	TRBJ1-5	TRBD1	TGTGCCAGCAGTGGGTCCCGGGACAGGGATCAGCCCCAGCATTTT	CASSGSRDRDQPQHF
TRBV20-1	.	TRBJ2-1	.	TGCAGTGCCCCGGACAATGAGCAGTTCTTC	CSAPDNEQFF